What follows are 10 T cell receptor beta chains derived from one specimen sequenced in a study of cytomegalovirus exposure and HLA in healthy donors. PCR primers comprised 60 Vbeta and 13 Jbeta primers. Using immunoSEQ multiplex PCR, the repertoire was profiled, and TCRdb retains in-frame clones only, with some absent. The table includes over 150,000 clones, 77% detected once. Sequenced input: PBMCs. The receptors shown here come from a woman aged 60-70 years in good health and CMV-seropositive.

The rearrangement links TRBV28 to TRBJ1-5, with unresolved D. Trimming left V 5 bases short and J 6 bases short, with 11 bases between. Germline CDR1 MDHEN, CDR2 SYDVKM. The CDR3 totals 13 residues. The CDR3 loop is CASSRGLSQPQHF. Written as DNA, the CDR3 is TGTGCCAGCAGTCGGGGTTTAAGTCAGCCCCAGCATTTT.

The rearrangement uses TRBV6-7 and TRBJ2-3; D might be TRBD1 (5 bases). TRBV6-7 is designated an ORF whose function remains uncertain. The CDR3 has 13 residues. V lost 7 bases, J lost 8 bases, and 16 bases lay in between. The CDR3 DNA reads TGTGCCAGCATCGACAGCTGCACGGGTACGCAGTATTTT. Its protein is CASIDSCTGTQYF.

This sequence joins TRBV6-5 and TRBJ1-5; no firm D call. This CDR3 spans 15 amino acids. CDR1 and CDR2 (germline): MNHEY, SVGAGI. V was cut by 6 bases and J by 2 bases, with 14 bases left in between. The CDR3 spells CASSPQKAGNQPQHF. DNA of the CDR3: TGTGCCAGCAGCCCTCAAAAGGCGGGCAATCAGCCCCAGCATTTT.

J is TRBJ1-2 and V is TRBV27, with D maybe TRBD1 (6 bases). V dropped 6 bases and J dropped 2 bases, with 13 bases sitting between them. CDR1 is MNHEY and CDR2 is SMNVEV in the germline V gene (reference sequence). CDR3 length equals 14 residues. In DNA, the CDR3 is TGTGCCAGCAGCCTCCGGACAGCCAACTATGGCTACACCTTC. Translated, it gives CASSLRTANYGYTF.

This clone was seen a handful of times. The genes are TRBV5-1 and TRBJ1-4; 7 bases match TRBD1. The CDR3 covers 14 residues. Germline V gene data show CDR1 as SGHRS and CDR2 as YFSETQ. V dropped 4 bases and J dropped 10; count of bases not matched to a gene: 10. Written as DNA, the CDR3 is TGCGCCAGCAGCACTGGACAGGACTCTGGAAAACTGTTTTTT. It encodes CASSTGQDSGKLFF.

The DNA for the CDR3 is TGTGCCAGCGCGTCGGGAGGGGATCAGACCCAGTACTTC. Translating it yields CASASGGDQTQYF. V usage is TRBV19 and J usage is TRBJ2-5, with 8 bases lining up with TRBD2. The V gene's germline CDR1 is LNHDA and CDR2 SQIVND (reference sequence). The CDR3 sequence is 13 residues long. The V gene end was trimmed by 9 bases and the J gene end by 6 bases; junction bases not matched to a gene: 9.

The rearrangement uses TRBV28 and TRBJ1-3; D gene uncertain. Germline V gives CDR1 MDHEN, CDR2 SYDVKM. Trimming stripped 3 bases from V and 2 bases from J, with 2 bases between. The CDR3 length is 12 residues. CDR3 bases: TGTGCCAGCAGTTTCGCTGGAAACACCATATATTTT. Encoded protein: CASSFAGNTIYF.

The chain joins TRBV7-9 to TRBJ1-1; tentatively, D is TRBD1 (6 bases). Germline CDR1 SEHNR, CDR2 FQNEAQ (reference sequence). This CDR3 has 17 residues. Trimming removed 4 bases from V and 1 base from J, with 19 bases in between. The CDR3 loop is CASSSTVWGPTNTEAFF. CDR3 in DNA: TGTGCCAGCAGCTCGACCGTGTGGGGGCCAACGAACACTGAAGCTTTCTTT.

V usage is TRBV5-4 and J usage is TRBJ2-7; 9 bases align to TRBD1. The V gene end was trimmed by 4 bases and the J gene end by 2 bases; junction bases not matched to a gene: 13. Germline CDR1 SGHNT, CDR2 YYREEE (reference sequence). This CDR3 contains 17 residues. The DNA for the CDR3 is TGTGCCAGCAGCCCCTACGGACAGGGGTTAGCTGCCTACGAGCAGTACTTC. Protein sequence: CASSPYGQGLAAYEQYF.

The table lists this clone with a count of one. The chain carries TRBV7-2 and TRBJ2-4; 11 bases align to TRBD2. CDR3 length equals 15 residues. Trimming removed 5 bases from V and 4 bases from J; junction bases left unmatched: 4. The germline V gene has CDR1 SGHTA and CDR2 FQGNSA. CDR3 sequence reads: CASSRSGGGKNIQYF. The CDR3 region has the DNA TGTGCCAGCAGCCGTAGCGGGGGGGGGAAAAACATTCAGTACTTC.